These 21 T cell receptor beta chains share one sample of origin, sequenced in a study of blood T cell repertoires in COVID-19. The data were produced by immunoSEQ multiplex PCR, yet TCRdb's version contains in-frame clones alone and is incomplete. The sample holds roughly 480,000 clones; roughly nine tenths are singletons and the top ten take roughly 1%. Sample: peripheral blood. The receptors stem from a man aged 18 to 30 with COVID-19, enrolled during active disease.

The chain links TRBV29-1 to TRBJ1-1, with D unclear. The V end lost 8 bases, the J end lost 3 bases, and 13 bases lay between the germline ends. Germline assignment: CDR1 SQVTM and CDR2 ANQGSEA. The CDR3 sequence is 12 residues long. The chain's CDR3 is CSSGSSYTEAFF. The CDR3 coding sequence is TGCAGCTCGGGGAGTTCGTACACTGAAGCTTTCTTT.

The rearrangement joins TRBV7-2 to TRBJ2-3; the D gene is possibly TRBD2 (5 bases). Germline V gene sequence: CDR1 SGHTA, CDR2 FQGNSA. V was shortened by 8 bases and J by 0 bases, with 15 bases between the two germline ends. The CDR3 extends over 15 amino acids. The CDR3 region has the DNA TGTGCCAGCTCTCTAGCTGGACTTAGCACAGATACGCAGTATTTT. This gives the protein CASSLAGLSTDTQYF.

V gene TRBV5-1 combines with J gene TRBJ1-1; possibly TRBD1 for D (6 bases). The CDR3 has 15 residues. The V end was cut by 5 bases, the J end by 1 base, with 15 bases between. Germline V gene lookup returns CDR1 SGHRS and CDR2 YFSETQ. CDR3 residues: CASRPTGTRNTEAFF. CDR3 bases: TGCGCCAGCAGACCAACAGGGACACGGAACACTGAAGCTTTCTTT.

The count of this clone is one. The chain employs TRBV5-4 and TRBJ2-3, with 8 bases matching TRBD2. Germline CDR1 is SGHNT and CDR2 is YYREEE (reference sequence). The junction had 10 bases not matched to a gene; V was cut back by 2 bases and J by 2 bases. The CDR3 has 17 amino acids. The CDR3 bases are TGTGCCAGCAGCTTCGGTGGGACGGGGGGGTACACAGATACGCAGTATTTT. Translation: CASSFGGTGGYTDTQYF.

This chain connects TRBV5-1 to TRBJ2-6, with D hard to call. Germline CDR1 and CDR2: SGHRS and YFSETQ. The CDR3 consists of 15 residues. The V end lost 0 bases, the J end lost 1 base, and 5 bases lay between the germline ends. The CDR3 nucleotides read TGCGCCAGCAGCTTGGGTCAGTCTGGGGCCAACGTCCTGACTTTC. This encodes CASSLGQSGANVLTF. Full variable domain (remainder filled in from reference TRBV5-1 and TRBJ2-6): KAGVTQTPRYLIKTRGQQVTLSCSPISGHRSVSWYQQTPGQGLQFLFEYFSETQRNKGNFPGRFSGRQFSNSRSEMNVSTLELGDSALYLCASSLGQSGANVLTFGAGSRLTVL.

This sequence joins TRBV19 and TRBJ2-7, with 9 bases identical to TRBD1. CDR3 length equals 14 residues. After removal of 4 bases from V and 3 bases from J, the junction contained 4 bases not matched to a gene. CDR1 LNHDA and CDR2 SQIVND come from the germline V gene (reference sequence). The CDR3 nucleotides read TGTGCCAGTAGTACCGGGACAGGGTTCTACGAGCAGTACTTC. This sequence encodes CASSTGTGFYEQYF.

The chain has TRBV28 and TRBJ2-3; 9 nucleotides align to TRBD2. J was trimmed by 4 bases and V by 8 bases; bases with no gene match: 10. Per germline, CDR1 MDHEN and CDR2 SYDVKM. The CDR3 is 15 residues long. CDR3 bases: TGTGCCAGCCTCCGCGCGAGCGGGGGGCCAGATACGCAGTATTTT. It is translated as CASLRASGGPDTQYF. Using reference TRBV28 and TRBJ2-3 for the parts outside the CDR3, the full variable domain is DVKVTQSSRYLVKRTGEKVFLECVQDMDHENMFWYRQDPGLGLRLIYFSYDVKMKEKGDIPEGYSVSREKKERFSLILESASTNQTSMYLCASLRASGGPDTQYFGPGTRLTVL.

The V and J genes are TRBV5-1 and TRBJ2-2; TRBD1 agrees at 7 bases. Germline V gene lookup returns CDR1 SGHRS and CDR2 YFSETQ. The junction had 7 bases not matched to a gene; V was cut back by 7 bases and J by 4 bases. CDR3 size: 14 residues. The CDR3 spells CASRSDRATGELFF. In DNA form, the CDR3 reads TGCGCCAGCCGGTCAGACAGGGCCACCGGGGAGCTGTTTTTT.

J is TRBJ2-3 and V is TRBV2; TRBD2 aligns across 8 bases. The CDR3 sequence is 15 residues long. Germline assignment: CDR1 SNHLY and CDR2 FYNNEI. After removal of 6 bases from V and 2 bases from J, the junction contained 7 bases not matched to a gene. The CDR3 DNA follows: TGTGCCAGCAGAGCTGGACTAGCATACACAGATACGCAGTATTTT. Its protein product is CASRAGLAYTDTQYF.

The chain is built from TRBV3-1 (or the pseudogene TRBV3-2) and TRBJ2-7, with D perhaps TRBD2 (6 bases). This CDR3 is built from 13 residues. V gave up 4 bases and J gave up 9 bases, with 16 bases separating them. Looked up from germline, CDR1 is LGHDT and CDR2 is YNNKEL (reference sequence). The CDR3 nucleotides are TGTGCCAGCAGCCCATCCCTGGGGGGTGGGCAGTACTTC. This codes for CASSPSLGGGQYF.

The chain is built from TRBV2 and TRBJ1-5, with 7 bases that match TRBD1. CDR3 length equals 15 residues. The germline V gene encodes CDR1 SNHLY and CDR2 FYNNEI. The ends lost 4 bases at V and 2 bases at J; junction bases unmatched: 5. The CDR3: CASSVQGGGNQPQHF. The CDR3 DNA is TGTGCCAGCAGTGTCCAGGGGGGCGGCAATCAGCCCCAGCATTTT.

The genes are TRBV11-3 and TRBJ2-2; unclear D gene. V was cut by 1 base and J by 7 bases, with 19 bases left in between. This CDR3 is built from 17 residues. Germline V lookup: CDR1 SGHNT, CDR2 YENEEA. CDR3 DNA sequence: TGTGCCAGCAGCTTAGGGCTTGGTAGCTTAAGTGTCGGGGAGCTGTTTTTT. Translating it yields CASSLGLGSLSVGELFF.

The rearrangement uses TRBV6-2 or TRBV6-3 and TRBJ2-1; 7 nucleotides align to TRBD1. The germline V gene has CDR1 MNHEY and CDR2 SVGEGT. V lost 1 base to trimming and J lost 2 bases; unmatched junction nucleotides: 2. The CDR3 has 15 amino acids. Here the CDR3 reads CASSYLGGAYNEQFF. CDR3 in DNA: TGTGCCAGCAGTTACTTAGGGGGCGCCTACAATGAGCAGTTCTTC.

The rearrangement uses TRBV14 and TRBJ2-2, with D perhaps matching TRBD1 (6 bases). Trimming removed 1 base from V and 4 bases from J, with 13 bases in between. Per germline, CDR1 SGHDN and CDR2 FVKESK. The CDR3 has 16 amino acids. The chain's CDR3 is CASSQGYQGITGELFF. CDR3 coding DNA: TGTGCCAGCAGCCAAGGGTACCAGGGGATCACCGGGGAGCTGTTTTTT.

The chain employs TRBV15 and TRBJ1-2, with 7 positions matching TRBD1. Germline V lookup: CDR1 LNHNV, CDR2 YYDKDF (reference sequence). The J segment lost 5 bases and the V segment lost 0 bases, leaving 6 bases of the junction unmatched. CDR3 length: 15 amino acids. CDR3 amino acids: CATSRDKGGRYGYTF. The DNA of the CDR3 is TGTGCCACCAGCAGAGATAAAGGGGGCCGTTATGGCTACACCTTC.

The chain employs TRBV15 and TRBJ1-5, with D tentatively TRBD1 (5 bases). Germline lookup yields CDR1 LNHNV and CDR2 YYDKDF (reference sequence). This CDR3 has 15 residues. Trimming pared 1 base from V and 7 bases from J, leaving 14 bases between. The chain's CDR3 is CATSRATGTQQPQHF. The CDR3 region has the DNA TGTGCCACCAGCAGAGCTACCGGGACTCAACAGCCCCAGCATTTT.

In nucleotides, the CDR3 is TGTGCCAGCAGCGTCCAGGGGGCGACTGGGGCCAACGTCCTGACTTTC. This codes for CASSVQGATGANVLTF. The rearrangement uses TRBV9 and TRBJ2-6; 8 bases line up with TRBD1. There are 16 residues in the CDR3. Germline-derived CDR1 and CDR2 are SGDLS and YYNGEE. Unmatched junction bases numbered 3, after V lost 2 bases and J lost 2 bases.

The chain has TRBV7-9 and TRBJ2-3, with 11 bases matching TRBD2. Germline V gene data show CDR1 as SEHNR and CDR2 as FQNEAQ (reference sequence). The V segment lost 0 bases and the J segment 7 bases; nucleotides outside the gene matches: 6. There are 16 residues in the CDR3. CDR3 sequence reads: CASSLAELAGVHTQYF. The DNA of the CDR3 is TGTGCCAGCAGCTTAGCCGAACTAGCGGGGGTGCATACGCAGTATTTT.

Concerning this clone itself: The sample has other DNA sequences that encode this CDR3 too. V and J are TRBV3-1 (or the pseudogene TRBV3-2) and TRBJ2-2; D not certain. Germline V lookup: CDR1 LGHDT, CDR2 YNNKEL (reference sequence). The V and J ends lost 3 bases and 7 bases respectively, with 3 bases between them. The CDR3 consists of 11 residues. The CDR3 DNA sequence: TGTGCCAGCAGCCACAGCGGGGAGCTGTTTTTT. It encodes CASSHSGELFF.

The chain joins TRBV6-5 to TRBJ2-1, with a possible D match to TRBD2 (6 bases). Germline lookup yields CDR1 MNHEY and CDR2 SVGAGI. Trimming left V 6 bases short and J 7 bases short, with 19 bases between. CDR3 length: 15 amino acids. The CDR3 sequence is CASSPGVGVLNEQFF. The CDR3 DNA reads TGTGCCAGCAGCCCGGGGGTCGGAGTGTTGAATGAGCAGTTCTTC.

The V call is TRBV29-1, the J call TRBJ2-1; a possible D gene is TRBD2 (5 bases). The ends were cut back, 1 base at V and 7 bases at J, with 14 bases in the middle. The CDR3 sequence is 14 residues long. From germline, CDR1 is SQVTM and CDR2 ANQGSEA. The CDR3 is CSVEGGIPWNEQFF. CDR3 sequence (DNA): TGCAGCGTTGAAGGAGGGATCCCCTGGAATGAGCAGTTCTTC.